Shown below are 9 T cell receptor beta chains from a single sample sequenced in a study of blood T cell repertoires in COVID-19 (dated by TCRdb to 2018 to 2021). The library was obtained by the immunoSEQ multiplex PCR assay. The table comes from immuneACCESS by way of TCRdb, which keeps in-frame sequences with V and J called. Part of the clones is missing from these tables; in studies checked, under half for an unresolved V gene and the rest for unknown reasons. This sample is represented by roughly 130,000 clones; roughly 80% of them were singletons. The top ten clonotypes cover approximately 10% of the sample. The sample consisted of PBMCs or T cells enriched from blood (not recorded which). All receptors come from a man aged 50-60 years who had recovered from COVID-19.

V is TRBV2 and J is TRBJ2-3; 12 positions match TRBD1. The CDR3 sequence is 15 residues long. Per the germline V gene, CDR1 is SNHLY and CDR2 is FYNNEI. V lost 8 bases to trimming and J lost 2 bases; unmatched junction nucleotides: 5. CDR3 DNA sequence: TGTGCCAGCGGGGGACAGGGGGCCTACACAGATACGCAGTATTTT. Encoded protein: CASGGQGAYTDTQYF.

This chain links TRBV4-3 with TRBJ2-1, with TRBD1 matching over 8 bases. The CDR3 covers 15 residues. The V segment lost 0 bases and the J segment 8 bases; nucleotides outside the gene matches: 6. Germline V gives CDR1 LGHNA, CDR2 YSLEER. For the CDR3, the DNA is TGCGCCAGCAGCCAAGATGAAACCAGGGGGCATGAGCAGTTCTTC. Translated, it gives CASSQDETRGHEQFF.

This clone was seen only once. The chain employs TRBV7-3 and TRBJ1-1, with TRBD1 as a possible D gene (5 bases). The CDR3 extends over 13 amino acids. V gave up 3 bases and J gave up 7 bases, with 12 bases separating them. Per germline, CDR1 SGHTA and CDR2 FQGTGA. The DNA of the CDR3 is TGTGCCAGCAGCTTTGACCAGGGTGGTGAAGCTTTCTTT. This codes for CASSFDQGGEAFF.

The V and J genes are TRBV7-3 and TRBJ2-7; 7 bases agree with TRBD1. The CDR3 consists of 14 residues. Germline trimming cut 5 bases from V and 0 bases from J; bases unmatched to any gene: 4. From germline, CDR1 is SGHTA and CDR2 FQGTGA. In DNA form, the CDR3 reads TGTGCCAGCAGCCCACAGGGGAACTCCTACGAGCAGTACTTC. Residues: CASSPQGNSYEQYF.

The gene calls are TRBV27 and TRBJ2-1; 9 bases agree with TRBD2. The CDR3 loop spans 15 amino acids. Unmatched junction bases numbered 2, after V lost 5 bases and J lost 0 bases. Germline V gene data show CDR1 as MNHEY and CDR2 as SMNVEV (reference sequence). CDR3 sequence reads: CASSLAGFSYNEQFF. The DNA of the CDR3 is TGTGCCAGCAGTCTAGCGGGATTCTCCTACAATGAGCAGTTCTTC.

The chain recombines TRBV9 with TRBJ2-2; D gene unclear. CDR1 and CDR2 from the germline V gene are SGDLS and YYNGEE. Trimming cost V 10 bases and J 2 bases, with 12 bases left between them. The CDR3 covers 13 residues. For the CDR3, the DNA is TGTGCCTCAGGTCTGGTTAACACCGGGGAGCTGTTTTTT. Protein: CASGLVNTGELFF.

The chain employs TRBV2 and TRBJ1-2; possibly TRBD1 for D (5 bases). CDR1 is SNHLY, CDR2 FYNNEI, per germline. The V and J ends lost 7 bases and 5 bases respectively, with 17 bases between them. CDR3 length equals 14 residues. Here the CDR3 reads CASIFAPGGYGYTF. In DNA, the CDR3 is TGTGCCAGCATTTTTGCCCCGGGGGGTTATGGCTACACCTTC.

The gene calls are TRBV28 and TRBJ1-2, with a possible D match to TRBD1 (6 bases). The CDR3 runs to 13 residues. Trimming shortened V by 6 bases and J by 8 bases, and 16 bases separated the two germline ends. Germline lookup yields CDR1 MDHEN and CDR2 SYDVKM. CDR3: CASSEMGARGYTF. The CDR3, as DNA: TGTGCCAGCAGCGAAATGGGGGCGCGCGGCTACACCTTC.

V usage is TRBV4-1 and J usage is TRBJ1-3; the D gene is possibly TRBD1 (5 bases). The germline V and J ends were trimmed by 0 bases and 1 base, with 10 bases remaining between them. Per germline, CDR1 MGHRA and CDR2 YSYEKL. The length of the CDR3 is 16 residues. CDR3 sequence reads: CASSQEPGPSGNTIYF. CDR3 coding DNA: TGCGCCAGCAGCCAAGAGCCAGGGCCTTCTGGAAACACCATATATTTT.